This paragraph covers one T cell receptor beta chain sequence. Its antigen remains unidentified. The sample originates from a study of cytomegalovirus exposure and HLA in healthy donors. Study-level points and caveats: When analyzed later, a missense DCLRE1C variant was found to be linked to TCR beta V- and J-gene trimming.

V was cut by 2 bases and J by 4 bases, with 8 bases left in between. This CDR3 has 13 residues. In germline, CDR1 is MNHNY, CDR2 SVGAGI (reference sequence). PCR involved 60 Vbeta and 13 Jbeta primers. The assay was immunoSEQ multiplex PCR, and TCRdb's table has in-frame clones only and misses some. Altogether over 140,000 clones are present, almost 85% being singletons, with the ten largest covering approximately 1.3%. The receptor was derived from a man aged 25 to 40 in good health and CMV-seropositive. The chain carries TRBV6-6 and TRBJ1-1, with D maybe TRBD1 (5 bases). The sequencing sample was made of PBMCs. The CDR3 reads CASSYGASTEAFF. The CDR3 DNA reads as TGTGCCAGCAGTTACGGGGCGAGCACTGAAGCTTTCTTT.